The rows below give T cell receptor beta chains drawn from one sample of a study of T cells in Graves' hyperthyroidism and ophthalmopathy. TCRdb re-called the multiplex PCR reads with MiXCR, one entry per CDR3 protein. This sample carries roughly 290,000 distinct CDR3 sequences, roughly 13% of them seen once, and the ten largest clones take roughly 8.2%. Input material: blood. The receptors were gathered from a woman aged 35 to 49 with Graves' hyperthyroidism. The CDR3 runs from the conserved cysteine through the conserved F or W. The order of the fields is V gene, J gene, D gene, clone size, CDR3 protein, CDR3 DNA. D genes are given only for firm matches. Only part of the rows carry a size: once, few, many, or a class if the clone is expanded.

V gene: TRBV2
J gene: TRBJ2-7
D gene: TRBD1
clone size: few
CDR3 protein: CASRQGIDDEQYF
CDR3 DNA: TGTGCCAGCAGACAGGGGATTGACGACGAGCAGTACTTC

V gene: TRBV7-8
J gene: TRBJ2-5
D gene: .
clone size: .
CDR3 protein: CASIGTPSSKTQYF
CDR3 DNA: TGTGCCAGCATCGGGACTCCTAGCTCCAAGACCCAGTACTTC

V gene: TRBV6-1
J gene: TRBJ1-1
D gene: .
clone size: .
CDR3 protein: CASSNQGPEAFF
CDR3 DNA: TGTGCCAGCAGTAACCAGGGCCCTGAAGCTTTCTTT

V gene: TRBV2
J gene: TRBJ1-3
D gene: .
clone size: many
CDR3 protein: CASSESRYSGNTIYF
CDR3 DNA: TGTGCCAGCAGTGAGTCAAGATACTCTGGAAACACCATATATTTT

V gene: TRBV13
J gene: TRBJ2-1
D gene: .
clone size: .
CDR3 protein: CASSVRDRYNEQFF
CDR3 DNA: TGTGCCAGCAGCGTCCGGGACCGTTACAATGAGCAGTTCTTC

V gene: TRBV7-2
J gene: TRBJ1-5
D gene: .
clone size: .
CDR3 protein: CASSTGTRSFSNQPQHF
CDR3 DNA: TGTGCCAGCAGCACCGGGACAAGGAGTTTTAGCAATCAGCCCCAGCATTTT

V gene: TRBV18
J gene: TRBJ2-3
D gene: .
clone size: many
CDR3 protein: CASSPPDITDTQYF
CDR3 DNA: TGTGCCAGCTCACCACCGGACATCACAGATACGCAGTATTTT

V gene: TRBV28
J gene: TRBJ2-7
D gene: TRBD1
clone size: many
CDR3 protein: CASSFDRDRDYEQYF
CDR3 DNA: TGTGCCAGCAGTTTTGATCGGGACAGGGACTACGAGCAGTACTTC

V gene: TRBV6-1
J gene: TRBJ2-1
D gene: TRBD2
clone size: few
CDR3 protein: CASSRVNSGRSYNEQFF
CDR3 DNA: TGTGCCAGCAGTAGGGTAAATAGCGGGAGATCCTACAATGAGCAGTTCTTC

V gene: TRBV12-3/TRBV12-4
J gene: TRBJ2-5
D gene: .
clone size: many
CDR3 protein: CASSFSYDLPGQETQYF
CDR3 DNA: TGTGCCAGCAGCTTCTCTTACGACCTCCCGGGCCAAGAGACCCAGTACTTC

V gene: TRBV19
J gene: TRBJ1-2
D gene: .
clone size: many
CDR3 protein: CASSIDLSKSNYGYTF
CDR3 DNA: TGTGCCAGTAGTATAGATCTCTCAAAGTCTAACTATGGCTACACCTTC

V gene: TRBV12-3/TRBV12-4
J gene: TRBJ1-5
D gene: .
clone size: many
CDR3 protein: CASSLQDSNQPQHF
CDR3 DNA: TGTGCCAGCAGTCTACAGGACTCCAATCAGCCCCAGCATTTT

V gene: TRBV12-3/TRBV12-4
J gene: TRBJ1-1
D gene: .
clone size: many
CDR3 protein: CASTNGGADTEAFF
CDR3 DNA: TGTGCCAGCACCAATGGAGGGGCGGACACTGAAGCTTTCTTT

V gene: TRBV6-1
J gene: TRBJ2-3
D gene: .
clone size: .
CDR3 protein: CASSTTREGTDTQYF
CDR3 DNA: TGTGCCAGCAGTACGACCAGGGAGGGCACAGATACGCAGTATTTT

V gene: TRBV7-9
J gene: TRBJ2-1
D gene: TRBD1
clone size: many
CDR3 protein: CASSFNQAGGAKNEQFF
CDR3 DNA: TGTGCCAGCAGCTTCAATCAAGCAGGGGGCGCGAAAAATGAGCAGTTCTTC

V gene: TRBV6-1
J gene: TRBJ1-1
D gene: .
clone size: .
CDR3 protein: CASSFGTPGAFF
CDR3 DNA: TGTGCCAGCAGTTTCGGGACACCTGGGGCTTTCTTT

V gene: TRBV20-1
J gene: TRBJ2-3
D gene: TRBD2
clone size: many
CDR3 protein: CSARDLDLAGVTDTQYF
CDR3 DNA: TGCAGTGCTAGAGATCTAGATCTTGCGGGAGTCACAGATACGCAGTATTTT

V gene: TRBV27
J gene: TRBJ2-7
D gene: .
clone size: few
CDR3 protein: CASSFRTGRTYEQYF
CDR3 DNA: TGTGCCAGCAGTTTTCGAACAGGACGTACCTACGAGCAGTACTTC